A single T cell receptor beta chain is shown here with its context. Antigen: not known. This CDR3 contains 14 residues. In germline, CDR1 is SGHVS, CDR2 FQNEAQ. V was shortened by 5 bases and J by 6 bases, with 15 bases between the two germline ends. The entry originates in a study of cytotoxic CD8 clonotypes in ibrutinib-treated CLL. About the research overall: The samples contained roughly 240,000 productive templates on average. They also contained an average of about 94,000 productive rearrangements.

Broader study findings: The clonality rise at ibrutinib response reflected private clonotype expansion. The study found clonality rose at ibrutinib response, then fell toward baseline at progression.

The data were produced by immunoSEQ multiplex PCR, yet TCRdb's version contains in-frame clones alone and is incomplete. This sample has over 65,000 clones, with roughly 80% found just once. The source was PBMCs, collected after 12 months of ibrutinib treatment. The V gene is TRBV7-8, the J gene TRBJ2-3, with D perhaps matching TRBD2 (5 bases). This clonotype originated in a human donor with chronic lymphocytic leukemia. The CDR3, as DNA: TGTGCCAGCAGCCACCCCCGGAGGCGGGATACGCAGTATTTT. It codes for CASSHPRRRDTQYF.